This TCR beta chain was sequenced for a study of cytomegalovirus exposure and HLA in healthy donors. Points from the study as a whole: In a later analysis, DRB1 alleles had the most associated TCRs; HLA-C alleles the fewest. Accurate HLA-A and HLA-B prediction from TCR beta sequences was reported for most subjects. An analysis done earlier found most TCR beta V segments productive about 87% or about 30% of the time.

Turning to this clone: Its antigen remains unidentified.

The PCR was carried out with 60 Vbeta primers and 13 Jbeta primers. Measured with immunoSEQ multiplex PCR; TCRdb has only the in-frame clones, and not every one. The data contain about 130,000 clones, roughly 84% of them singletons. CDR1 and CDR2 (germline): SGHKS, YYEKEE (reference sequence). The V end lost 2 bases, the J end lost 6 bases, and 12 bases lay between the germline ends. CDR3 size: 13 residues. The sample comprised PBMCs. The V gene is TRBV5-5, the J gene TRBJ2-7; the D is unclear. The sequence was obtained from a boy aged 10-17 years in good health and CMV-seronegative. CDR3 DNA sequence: TGTGCCAGCAGCTTACTCGACACGGTCGAGCAGTACTTC. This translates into CASSLLDTVEQYF.